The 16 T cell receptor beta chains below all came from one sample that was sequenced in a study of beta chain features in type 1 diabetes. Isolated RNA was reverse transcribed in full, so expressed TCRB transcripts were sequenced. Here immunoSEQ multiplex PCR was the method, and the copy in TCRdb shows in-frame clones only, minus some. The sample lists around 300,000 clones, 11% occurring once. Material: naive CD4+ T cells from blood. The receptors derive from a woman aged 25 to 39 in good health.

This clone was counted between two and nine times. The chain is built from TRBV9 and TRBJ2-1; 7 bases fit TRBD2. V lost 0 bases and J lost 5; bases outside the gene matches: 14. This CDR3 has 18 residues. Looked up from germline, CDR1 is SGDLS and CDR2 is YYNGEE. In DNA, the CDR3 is TGTGCCAGCAGCGTAGATATTTCGGGGCTAGCGGTTGACAATGAGCAGTTCTTC. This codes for CASSVDISGLAVDNEQFF.

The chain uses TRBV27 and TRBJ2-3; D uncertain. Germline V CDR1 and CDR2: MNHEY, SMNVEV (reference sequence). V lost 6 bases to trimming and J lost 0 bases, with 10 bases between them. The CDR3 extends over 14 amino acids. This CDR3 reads CASSPAVSTDTQYF. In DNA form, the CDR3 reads TGTGCCAGCAGCCCGGCGGTTAGCACAGATACGCAGTATTTT.

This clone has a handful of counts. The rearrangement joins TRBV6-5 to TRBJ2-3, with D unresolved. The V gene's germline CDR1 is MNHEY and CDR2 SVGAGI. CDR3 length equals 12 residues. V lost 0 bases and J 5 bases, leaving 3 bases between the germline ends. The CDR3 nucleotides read TGTGCCAGCAGTTACTCCGGAGATACGCAGTATTTT. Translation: CASSYSGDTQYF.

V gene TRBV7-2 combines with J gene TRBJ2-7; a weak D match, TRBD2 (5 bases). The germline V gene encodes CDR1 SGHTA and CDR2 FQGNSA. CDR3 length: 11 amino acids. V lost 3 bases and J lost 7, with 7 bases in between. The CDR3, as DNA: TGTGCCAGCAGCTTTGGCGGGGAGCAGTACTTC. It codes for CASSFGGEQYF.

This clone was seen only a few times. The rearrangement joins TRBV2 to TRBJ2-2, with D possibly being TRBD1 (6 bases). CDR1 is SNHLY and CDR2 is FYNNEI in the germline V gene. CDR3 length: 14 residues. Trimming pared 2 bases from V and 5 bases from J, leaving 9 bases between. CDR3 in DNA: TGTGCCAGCAGTGAAAGGGGGAGTACCGGGGAGCTGTTTTTT. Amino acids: CASSERGSTGELFF.

Here the CDR3 DNA reads TGTGCCAGCAGCTTAGGGATGGAAGCGGGGCTACGTTACAATGAGCAGTTCTTC. This sequence encodes CASSLGMEAGLRYNEQFF. The J gene is TRBJ2-1, the V gene TRBV11-2, with 7 bases that match TRBD2. The junction had 13 bases not matched to a gene; V was cut back by 1 base and J by 4 bases. The germline CDR1 and CDR2 sequences are SGHAT and FQNNGV. The CDR3 is made up of 18 amino acids.

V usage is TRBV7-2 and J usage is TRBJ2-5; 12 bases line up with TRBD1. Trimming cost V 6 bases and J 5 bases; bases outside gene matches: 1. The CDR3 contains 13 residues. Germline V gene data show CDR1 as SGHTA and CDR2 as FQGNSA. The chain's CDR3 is CASRGQGAETQYF. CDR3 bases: TGTGCCAGCAGGGGACAGGGGGCTGAGACCCAGTACTTC. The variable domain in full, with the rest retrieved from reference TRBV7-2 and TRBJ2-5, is GAGVSQSPSNKVTEKGKDVELRCDPISGHTALYWYRQSLGQGLEFLIYFQGNSAPDKSGLPSDRFSAERTGGSVSTLTIQRTQQEDSAVYLCASRGQGAETQYFGPGTRLLVL.

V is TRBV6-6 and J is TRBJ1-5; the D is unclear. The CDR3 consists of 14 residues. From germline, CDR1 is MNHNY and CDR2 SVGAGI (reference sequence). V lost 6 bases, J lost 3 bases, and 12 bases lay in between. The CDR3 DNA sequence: TGTGCCAGCAGGTCCTCAGATACCAATCAGCCCCAGCATTTT. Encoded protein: CASRSSDTNQPQHF.

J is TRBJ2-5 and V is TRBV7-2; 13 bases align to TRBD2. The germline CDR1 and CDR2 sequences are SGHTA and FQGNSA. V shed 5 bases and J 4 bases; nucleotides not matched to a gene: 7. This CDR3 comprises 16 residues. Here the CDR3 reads CASSPRLAGGRETQYF. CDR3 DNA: TGTGCCAGCAGCCCTCGACTAGCGGGAGGTCGAGAGACCCAGTACTTC.

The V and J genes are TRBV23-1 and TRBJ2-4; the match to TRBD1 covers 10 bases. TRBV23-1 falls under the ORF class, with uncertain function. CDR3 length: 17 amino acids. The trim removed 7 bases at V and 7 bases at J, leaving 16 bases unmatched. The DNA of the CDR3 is TGCGCCAGCACGAGCCGGGACAGGGGCCAGGTCCCGAACATTCAGTACTTC. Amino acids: CASTSRDRGQVPNIQYF.

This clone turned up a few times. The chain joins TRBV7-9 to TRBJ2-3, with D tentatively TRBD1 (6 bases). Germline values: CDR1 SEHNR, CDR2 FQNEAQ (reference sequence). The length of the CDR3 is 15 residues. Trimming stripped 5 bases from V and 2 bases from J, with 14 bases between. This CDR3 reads CASSQGTLSTDTQYF. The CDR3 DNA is TGTGCCAGCAGCCAGGGGACACTATCCACAGATACGCAGTATTTT.

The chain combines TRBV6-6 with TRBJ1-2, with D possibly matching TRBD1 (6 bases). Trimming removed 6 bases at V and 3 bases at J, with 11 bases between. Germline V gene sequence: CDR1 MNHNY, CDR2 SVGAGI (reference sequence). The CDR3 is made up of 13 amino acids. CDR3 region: CASRMDRYYGYTF. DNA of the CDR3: TGTGCCAGCAGGATGGACAGATACTATGGCTACACCTTC.

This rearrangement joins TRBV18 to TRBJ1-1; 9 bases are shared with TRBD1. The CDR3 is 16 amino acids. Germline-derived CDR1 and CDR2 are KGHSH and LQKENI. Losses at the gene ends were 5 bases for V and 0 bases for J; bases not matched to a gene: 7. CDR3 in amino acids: CASSRGQGGMNTEAFF. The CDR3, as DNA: TGTGCCAGCTCAAGGGGACAGGGAGGGATGAACACTGAAGCTTTCTTT.

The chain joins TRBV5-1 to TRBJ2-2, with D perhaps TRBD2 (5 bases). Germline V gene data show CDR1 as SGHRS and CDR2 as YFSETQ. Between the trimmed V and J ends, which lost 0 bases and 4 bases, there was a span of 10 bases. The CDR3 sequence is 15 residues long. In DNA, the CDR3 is TGCGCCAGCAGCTTGGATAGGAGCGGCACCGGGGAGCTGTTTTTT. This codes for CASSLDRSGTGELFF.

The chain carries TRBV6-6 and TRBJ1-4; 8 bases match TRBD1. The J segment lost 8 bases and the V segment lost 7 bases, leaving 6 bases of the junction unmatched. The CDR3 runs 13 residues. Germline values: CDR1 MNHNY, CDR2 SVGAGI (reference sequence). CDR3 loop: CASNQTGAEKLFF. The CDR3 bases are TGTGCCAGCAACCAGACAGGGGCGGAAAAACTGTTTTTT.

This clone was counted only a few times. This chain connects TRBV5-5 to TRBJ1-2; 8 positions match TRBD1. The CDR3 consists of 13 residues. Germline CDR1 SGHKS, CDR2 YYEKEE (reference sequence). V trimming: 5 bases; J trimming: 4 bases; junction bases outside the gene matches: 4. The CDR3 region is CASRTGDPYGYTF. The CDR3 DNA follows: TGTGCCAGCAGGACAGGGGACCCCTATGGCTACACCTTC.